The 18 T cell receptor beta chains below all came from one sample that was sequenced in a study of blood T cell repertoires in COVID-19. Repertoires were generated with immunoSEQ multiplex PCR, while TCRdb's copy carries only in-frame clones and drops some. The top ten hold 8.2% of the sample, which has about 210,000 clones, 83% seen once. Sample: peripheral blood. These TCRs come from a woman in her fifties or sixties with acute or convalescent COVID-19.

The rearrangement joins TRBV6-4 to TRBJ1-5; D uncertain. V was cut by 4 bases and J by 7 bases, with 11 bases left in between. The CDR3 consists of 13 residues. CDR1 is MRHNA and CDR2 is SNTAGT in the germline V gene. The DNA for the CDR3 is TGTGCCAGCAGTGCCGAGGGTGGGCAGCCCCAGCATTTT. Amino acid sequence: CASSAEGGQPQHF.

The genes are TRBV30 and TRBJ2-1; TRBD2 matches at 8 bases. Unmatched junction bases numbered 9, after V lost 2 bases and J lost 0 bases. Per germline, CDR1 GTSNPN and CDR2 SVGIG (reference sequence). The CDR3 runs to 17 residues. Here the CDR3 reads CAWSPRVSGISYNEQFF. CDR3 sequence (DNA): TGTGCCTGGAGTCCCCGGGTTAGCGGGATCTCCTACAATGAGCAGTTCTTC.

This chain joins TRBV5-1 and TRBJ2-7; tentatively, D is TRBD2 (6 bases). Germline CDR1 reads SGHRS; CDR2 reads YFSETQ. Trimming took off 0 bases at V and 6 bases at J, with 10 bases between the two ends. The CDR3 is 13 residues long. DNA of the CDR3: TGCGCCAGCAGCTTGGAGGGACTCGGCGAGCAGTACTTC. Translating gives CASSLEGLGEQYF.

The chain uses TRBV5-1 and TRBJ2-3; D gene ambiguous. The CDR3 contains 15 residues. Germline V lookup: CDR1 SGHRS, CDR2 YFSETQ. The germline V and J ends were trimmed by 3 bases and 0 bases, with 11 bases remaining between them. CDR3 region: CASSSRHTSTDTQYF. The CDR3 DNA sequence: TGCGCCAGCAGCTCCCGACATACCAGCACAGATACGCAGTATTTT.

The chain recombines TRBV6-5 with TRBJ1-1; 10 bases fit TRBD1. Germline V lookup: CDR1 MNHEY, CDR2 SVGAGI. This CDR3 has 16 amino acids. The V and J ends lost 1 base and 6 bases, in that order; junction bases with no gene match: 8. CDR3: CASSYLAGQGFAEAFF. DNA for the CDR3: TGTGCCAGCAGTTACTTAGCGGGACAGGGGTTCGCTGAAGCTTTCTTT.

This chain uses TRBV5-1 with TRBJ2-5; D might be TRBD2 (6 bases). The CDR3 is made up of 16 amino acids. Trimming cost V 3 bases and J 1 base, with 16 bases left between them. From germline, CDR1 is SGHRS and CDR2 YFSETQ. CDR3 sequence: CASSYTGDAIQETQYF. The CDR3 nucleotides are TGCGCCAGCAGCTACACGGGGGATGCGATCCAAGAGACCCAGTACTTC.

The chain joins TRBV7-2 to TRBJ2-7; weak D call: TRBD2 (6 bases). V dropped 4 bases and J dropped 2 bases, with 12 bases sitting between them. The CDR3 is 14 amino acids. Per the germline V gene, CDR1 is SGHTA and CDR2 is FQGNSA. For the CDR3, the DNA is TGTGCCAGCAGCTCTCTAGCGAACCCCTACGAGCAGTACTTC. It translates to CASSSLANPYEQYF. The full variable domain, its missing parts supplied by reference TRBV7-2 and TRBJ2-7, is GAGVSQSPSNKVTEKGKDVELRCDPISGHTALYWYRQSLGQGLEFLIYFQGNSAPDKSGLPSDRFSAERTGGSVSTLTIQRTQQEDSAVYLCASSSLANPYEQYFGPGTRLTVT.

V usage is TRBV12-3 or TRBV12-4 and J usage is TRBJ2-4; 9 nucleotides line up with TRBD2. The V gene end was trimmed by 5 bases and the J gene end by 9 bases; junction bases not matched to a gene: 2. The CDR3 sequence is 12 residues long. CDR3 sequence reads: CASSGGGGIQYF. As DNA, the CDR3 is TGTGCCAGCAGTGGCGGGGGGGGCATTCAGTACTTC.

The chain uses TRBV28 and TRBJ1-1, with D possibly matching TRBD1 (6 bases). Trimming pared 3 bases from V and 1 base from J, leaving 9 bases between. Germline CDR1 is MDHEN and CDR2 is SYDVKM. CDR3 length: 14 amino acids. The CDR3 nucleotides are TGTGCCAGCAGTTTGGAGACAGGGAACACTGAAGCTTTCTTT. Translating gives CASSLETGNTEAFF.

CDR3 sequence (DNA): TGTGCCAGCAGCCAAGGGGTACTAGCGGGTTACGAGCAGTACTTC. This encodes CASSQGVLAGYEQYF. The chain recombines TRBV3-1 (or the pseudogene TRBV3-2) with TRBJ2-7, with 9 nucleotides matching TRBD2. CDR1 LGHDT and CDR2 YNNKEL come from the germline V gene (reference sequence). The CDR3 has 15 residues. J was trimmed by 4 bases and V by 1 base; bases with no gene match: 5.

In this sample, this clone turned up once. The chain joins TRBV5-1 to TRBJ2-5; 13 nucleotides agree with TRBD2. V was pared by 0 bases and J by 5 bases, with 7 bases of the junction left unmatched. Per germline, CDR1 SGHRS and CDR2 YFSETQ. The CDR3 totals 17 residues. CDR3 region: CASSLAGLAGAWETQYF. The CDR3 DNA is TGCGCCAGCAGCTTGGCCGGACTAGCGGGAGCATGGGAGACCCAGTACTTC.

The gene calls are TRBV9 and TRBJ2-3, with D unclear. Trimming removed 0 bases from V and 1 base from J, with 6 bases in between. CDR3 size: 14 residues. CDR1 SGDLS and CDR2 YYNGEE come from the germline V gene. The CDR3 is CASSVDGRTDTQYF. The CDR3 nucleotides read TGTGCCAGCAGCGTAGATGGCCGCACAGATACGCAGTATTTT.

The chain recombines TRBV7-3 with TRBJ2-5, with D unresolved. V lost 0 bases and J 5 bases, leaving 13 bases between the germline ends. Germline lookup yields CDR1 SGHTA and CDR2 FQGTGA. This CDR3 spans 15 amino acids. This chain's CDR3 is CASSLTWQGEETQYF. CDR3 DNA: TGTGCCAGCAGCTTAACGTGGCAAGGAGAGGAGACCCAGTACTTC. The variable domain in full, with the rest retrieved from reference TRBV7-3 and TRBJ2-5, is GAGVSQTPSNKVTEKGKYVELRCDPISGHTALYWYRQSLGQGPEFLIYFQGTGAADDSGLPNDRFFAVRPEGSVSTLKIQRTERGDSAVYLCASSLTWQGEETQYFGPGTRLLVL.

This clone was seen more than once but under ten times. The J gene is TRBJ2-7, the V gene TRBV27; perhaps TRBD1 as D (6 bases). V was shortened by 2 bases and J by 1 base, with 9 bases between the two germline ends. The germline CDR1 and CDR2 sequences are MNHEY and SMNVEV (reference sequence). CDR3 length equals 14 residues. CDR3 protein: CASSLRTASYEQYF. In DNA form, the CDR3 reads TGTGCCAGCAGTTTACGGACAGCTTCCTACGAGCAGTACTTC.

The genes are TRBV4-2 and TRBJ2-1; TRBD2 aligns across 8 bases. With 11 bases clipped from V and 5 bases from J, the junction kept 11 bases outside the gene matches. Per the germline V gene, CDR1 is LGHNA and CDR2 is YNFKEQ. The CDR3 extends over 14 amino acids. The CDR3 nucleotides are TGTGCCGCCAGCGGGAGAGGTGGGGACAATGAGCAGTTCTTC. Translation gives CAASGRGGDNEQFF.

The chain employs TRBV12-5 and TRBJ1-5; no clear D gene. Trimming removed 1 base at V and 7 bases at J, with 11 bases between. CDR1 and CDR2 (germline): LGHNT, FRNRAP. The CDR3 spans 14 residues. In DNA form, the CDR3 reads TGTGCTAGTGGTTTGGCGGCAATCGGGCAGCCCCAGCATTTT. Protein product: CASGLAAIGQPQHF. The full variable domain, its missing parts supplied by reference TRBV12-5 and TRBJ1-5, is DARVTQTPRHKVTEMGQEVTMRCQPILGHNTVFWYRQTMMQGLELLAYFRNRAPLDDSGMPKDRFSAEMPDATLATLKIQPSEPRDSAVYFCASGLAAIGQPQHFGDGTRLSIL.

This clone was recorded many times. This chain links TRBV19 with TRBJ1-2, with TRBD1 identical over 8 bases. The CDR3 loop spans 16 amino acids. J gave up 4 bases and V 2 bases, and 9 bases lay outside the gene matches. The germline CDR1 and CDR2 sequences are LNHDA and SQIVND (reference sequence). The CDR3 loop reads CASSIPGGMGSYGYTF. DNA of the CDR3: TGTGCCAGTAGTATACCAGGGGGCATGGGGAGCTATGGCTACACCTTC.

The rearrangement joins TRBV24-1 to TRBJ1-1, with 7 bases that match TRBD1. CDR3 length: 13 residues. Germline-derived CDR1 and CDR2 are KGHDR and SFDVKD. V trimming: 4 bases; J trimming: 7 bases; junction bases outside the gene matches: 5. CDR3 loop: CATSDRDSREAFF. In nucleotides, the CDR3 is TGTGCCACCAGTGACCGGGACAGCCGTGAAGCTTTCTTT.